This T cell receptor (beta chain) was retrieved from a study of OX40 agonist ivuxolimab in advanced cancers. As for the study more broadly: Ivuxolimab was a fully human IgG2 agonistic monoclonal antibody targeting the costimulatory receptor OX40 (CD134). Prior anti-PD-1, anti-PD-L1 or anti-CTLA-4 therapy was permitted, and approximately 42% of dose-escalation patients had received checkpoint inhibitors. In the dose-escalation cohort, roughly 80% of patients were male, and the mean age was approximately 60 years, with a range of 23 to 79. Among the roughly 50 dose-escalation patients, approximately 20 had hepatocellular carcinoma, 15 melanoma, 9 renal cell carcinoma and 9 head and neck cancer. Intravenous ivuxolimab was administered to patients every 2 weeks at six dose levels: 0.01, 0.1, 0.3, 1.5, 3 and 10 mg/kg. Peripheral TCRbeta sequencing was intended to test whether TCR sequence diversity was altered and clonal T-cell expansion was caused by ivuxolimab. The paper covers the monotherapy dose-escalation part of the phase I ivuxolimab trial, which included N ≈ 50 patients. Partial responses occurred in three dose-escalation patients, of whom one had hepatocellular carcinoma and two had cutaneous melanoma.

Genomic DNA was isolated from the sorted cells so that the TCRbeta CDR3 region could be sequenced. The immunoSEQ Assay was used for sequencing of TCRbeta CDR3 regions. TCRdb obtained this table from immuneACCESS and retained in-frame rearrangements with V and J assigned. These tables miss some clones; where compared with another copy, unresolved V genes account for less than half of the shortfall, and the remainder is unexplained. Across this sample there are 65,000 to 80,000 clones, with 85% to 95% seen only once. 11% of the sample rests with the top ten. Findings and caveats that apply to the study as a whole: Partial responders in the 0.1-3.0 mg/kg groups had among the lowest normalized peripheral clonal expansion, especially among CD8+ T cells. Low levels of normalized T-cell clonal expansion were also seen in some patients who did not respond. At doses of 0.1 to 3.0 mg/kg, clonal expansion of both CD4+ and CD8+ blood T cells was observed from baseline to week 6. Antigen specificity was not determined for the clonally expanded peripheral T cells. After ivuxolimab, expanded clones were on average more numerous among CD8+ T cells than among CD4+ T cells.

The trial excluded patients who had a history of autoimmune disease or who were on systemic immunosuppression. Peripheral blood for TCR sequencing was collected from all dose cohorts at baseline, on cycle 4 day 1, and on cycle 7 day 1. The samples were drawn from a first-in-human, open-label, multicenter phase I dose-escalation trial of ivuxolimab. The trial enrolled adults with locally advanced or metastatic head and neck squamous cell, hepatocellular, melanoma or renal cell carcinoma. Before TCR sequencing, CD4+ T cells and CD8+ T cells were sorted from peripheral blood as separate populations. This clone was detected only once. No cognate antigen has been identified for it. There are no base qualities to consult, and no much larger clone falls within one base. CDR1 and CDR2 are read off the germline V gene as MNHNS and SASEGT. The germline V and J ends show losses of 8 bases and 6 bases respectively, and no gene match explains 2 bases of the junction. Spanning cysteine to phenylalanine, the CDR3 consists of 11 amino acids. The entry retains the CDR3 DNA only, 33 bases that are in frame from base 1.

Sequenced here: CD4+ or CD8+ T cells sorted from blood, sampled in a trial of the OX40 agonist ivuxolimab. Recombination connected TRBV6-1 to TRBJ1-2; the junction holds 8 bases that match TRBD1. The TCR comes from an adult with an advanced solid tumor such as melanoma, head and neck, liver or kidney cancer. The CDR3 region reads CASWTGHGYTF. The nucleotide sequence is given as TGTGCCAGCTGGACAGGGCATGGCTACACCTTC.